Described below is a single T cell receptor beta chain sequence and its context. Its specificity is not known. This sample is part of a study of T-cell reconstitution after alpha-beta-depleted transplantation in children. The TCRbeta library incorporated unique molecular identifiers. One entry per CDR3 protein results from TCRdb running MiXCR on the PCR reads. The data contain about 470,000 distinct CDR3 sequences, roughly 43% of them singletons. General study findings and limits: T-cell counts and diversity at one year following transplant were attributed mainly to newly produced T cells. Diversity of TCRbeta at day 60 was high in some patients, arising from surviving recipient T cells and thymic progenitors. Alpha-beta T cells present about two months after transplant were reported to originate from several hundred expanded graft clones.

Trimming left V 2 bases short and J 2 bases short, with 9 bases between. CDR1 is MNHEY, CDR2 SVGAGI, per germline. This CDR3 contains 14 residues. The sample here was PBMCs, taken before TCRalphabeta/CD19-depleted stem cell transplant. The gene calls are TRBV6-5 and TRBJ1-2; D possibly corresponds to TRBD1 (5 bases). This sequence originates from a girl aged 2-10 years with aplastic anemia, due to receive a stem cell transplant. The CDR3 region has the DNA TGTGCCAGCAGTTACGGGGCAGGCAACTATGGCTACACCTTC. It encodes CASSYGAGNYGYTF.